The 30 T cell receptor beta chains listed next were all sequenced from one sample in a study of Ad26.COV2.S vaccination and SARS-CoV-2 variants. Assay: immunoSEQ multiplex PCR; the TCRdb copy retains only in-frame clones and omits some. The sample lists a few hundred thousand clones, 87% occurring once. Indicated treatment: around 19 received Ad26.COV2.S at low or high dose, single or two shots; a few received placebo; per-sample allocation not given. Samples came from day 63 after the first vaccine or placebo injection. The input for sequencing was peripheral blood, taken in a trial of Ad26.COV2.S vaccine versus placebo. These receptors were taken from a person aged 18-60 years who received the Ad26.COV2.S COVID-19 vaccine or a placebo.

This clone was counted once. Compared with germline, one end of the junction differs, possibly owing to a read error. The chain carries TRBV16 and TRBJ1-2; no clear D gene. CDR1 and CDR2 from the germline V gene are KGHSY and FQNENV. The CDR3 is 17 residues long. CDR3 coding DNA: TGTGCCAGCAGTCAATTGGAGGAGGCCAGGACTAGGTATGGCTACACCTTC. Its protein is CASSQLEEARTRYGYTF.

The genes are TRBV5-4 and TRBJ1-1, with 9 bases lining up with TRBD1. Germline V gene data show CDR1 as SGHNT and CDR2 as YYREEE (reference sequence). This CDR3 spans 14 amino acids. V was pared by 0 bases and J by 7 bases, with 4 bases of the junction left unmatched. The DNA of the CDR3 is TGTGCCAGCAGCTTGGGCGGGACAGGGAGTGAAGCTTTCTTT. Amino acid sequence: CASSLGGTGSEAFF.

CDR3 amino acids: CASSYLNEKLFF. DNA of the CDR3: TGTGCCAGCAGTTACCTTAATGAAAAACTGTTTTTT. V is TRBV6-6 and J is TRBJ1-4; D is ambiguous. Germline assignment: CDR1 MNHNY and CDR2 SVGAGI (reference sequence). The length of the CDR3 is 12 residues. Trimming shortened V by 2 bases and J by 4 bases, and 2 bases separated the two germline ends.

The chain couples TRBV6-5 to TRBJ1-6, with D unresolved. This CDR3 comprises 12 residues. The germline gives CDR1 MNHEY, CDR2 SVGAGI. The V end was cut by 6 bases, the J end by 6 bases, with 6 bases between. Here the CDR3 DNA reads TGTGCCAGCAGGGATCTTAATTCACCCCTCCACTTT. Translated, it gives CASRDLNSPLHF.

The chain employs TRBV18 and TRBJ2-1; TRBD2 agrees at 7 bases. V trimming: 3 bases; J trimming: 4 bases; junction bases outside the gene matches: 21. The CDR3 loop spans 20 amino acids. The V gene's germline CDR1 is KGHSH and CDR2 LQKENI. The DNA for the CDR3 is TGTGCCAGCTCACCCCCGTCCCCTTTCGCTAGCGGCCACCTTTACAATGAGCAGTTCTTC. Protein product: CASSPPSPFASGHLYNEQFF.

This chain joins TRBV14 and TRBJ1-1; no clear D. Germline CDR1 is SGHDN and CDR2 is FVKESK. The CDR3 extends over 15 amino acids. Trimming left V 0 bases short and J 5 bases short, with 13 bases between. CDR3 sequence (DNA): TGTGCCAGCAGCCAAGATCGGCGGCCGGGGACTGAAGCTTTCTTT. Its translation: CASSQDRRPGTEAFF.

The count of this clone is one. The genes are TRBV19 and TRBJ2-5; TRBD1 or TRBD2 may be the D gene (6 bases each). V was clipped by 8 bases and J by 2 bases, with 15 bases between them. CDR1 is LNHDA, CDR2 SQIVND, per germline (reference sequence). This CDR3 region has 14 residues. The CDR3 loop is CASRQRGGQETQYF. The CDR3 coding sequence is TGTGCCAGTCGACAGCGAGGGGGGCAAGAGACCCAGTACTTC.

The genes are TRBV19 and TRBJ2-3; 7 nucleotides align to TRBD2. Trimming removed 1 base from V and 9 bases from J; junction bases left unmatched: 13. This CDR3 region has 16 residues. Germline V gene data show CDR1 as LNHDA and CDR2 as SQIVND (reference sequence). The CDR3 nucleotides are TGTGCCAGTAGTATAGCGGCGGGAGCGGGTTCGGGAACGCAGTATTTT. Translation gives CASSIAAGAGSGTQYF. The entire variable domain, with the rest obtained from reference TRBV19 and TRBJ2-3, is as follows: DGGITQSPKYLFRKEGQNVTLSCEQNLNHDAMYWYRQDPGQGLRLIYYSQIVNDFQKGDIAEGYSVSREKKESFPLTVTSAQKNPTAFYLCASSIAAGAGSGTQYFGPGTRLTVL.

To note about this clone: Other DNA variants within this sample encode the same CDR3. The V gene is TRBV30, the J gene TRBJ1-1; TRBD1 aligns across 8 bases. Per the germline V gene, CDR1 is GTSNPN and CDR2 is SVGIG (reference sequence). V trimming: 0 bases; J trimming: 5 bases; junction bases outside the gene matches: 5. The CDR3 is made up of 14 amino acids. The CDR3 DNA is TGTGCCTGGAGTGTCGGACAGGGAACAACTGAAGCTTTCTTT. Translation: CAWSVGQGTTEAFF.

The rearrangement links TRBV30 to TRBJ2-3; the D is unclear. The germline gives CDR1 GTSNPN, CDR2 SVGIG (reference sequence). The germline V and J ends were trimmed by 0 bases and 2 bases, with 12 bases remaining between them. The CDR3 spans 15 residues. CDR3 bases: TGTGCCTGGAGTGTAGTTGATCCAGTCACAGATACGCAGTATTTT. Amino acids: CAWSVVDPVTDTQYF.

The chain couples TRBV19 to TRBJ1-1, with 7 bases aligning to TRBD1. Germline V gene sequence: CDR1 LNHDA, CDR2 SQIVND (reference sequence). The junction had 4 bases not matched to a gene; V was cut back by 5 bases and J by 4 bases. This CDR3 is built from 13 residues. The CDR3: CASSLPGGTEAFF. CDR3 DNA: TGTGCCAGTAGTCTACCAGGGGGCACTGAAGCTTTCTTT.

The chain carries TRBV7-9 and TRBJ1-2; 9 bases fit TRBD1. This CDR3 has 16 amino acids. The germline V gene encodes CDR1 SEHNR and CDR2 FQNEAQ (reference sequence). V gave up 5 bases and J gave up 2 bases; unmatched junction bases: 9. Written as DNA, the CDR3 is TGTGCCAGCAGCCCCCCGGACAGGGGACCGAACTATGGCTACACCTTC. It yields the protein CASSPPDRGPNYGYTF.

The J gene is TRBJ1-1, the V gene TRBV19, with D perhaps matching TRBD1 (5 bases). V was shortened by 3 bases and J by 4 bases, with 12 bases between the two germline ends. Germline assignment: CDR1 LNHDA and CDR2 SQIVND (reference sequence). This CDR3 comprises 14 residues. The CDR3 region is CASSILGVGTEAFF. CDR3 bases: TGTGCCAGTAGTATCTTGGGGGTCGGCACTGAAGCTTTCTTT.

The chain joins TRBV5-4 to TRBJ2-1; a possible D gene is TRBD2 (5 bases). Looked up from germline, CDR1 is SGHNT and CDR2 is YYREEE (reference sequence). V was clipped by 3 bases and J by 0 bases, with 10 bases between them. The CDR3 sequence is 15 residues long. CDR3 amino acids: CASSSTGSSYNEQFF. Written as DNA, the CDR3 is TGTGCCAGCAGCTCGACGGGGAGCTCCTACAATGAGCAGTTCTTC.

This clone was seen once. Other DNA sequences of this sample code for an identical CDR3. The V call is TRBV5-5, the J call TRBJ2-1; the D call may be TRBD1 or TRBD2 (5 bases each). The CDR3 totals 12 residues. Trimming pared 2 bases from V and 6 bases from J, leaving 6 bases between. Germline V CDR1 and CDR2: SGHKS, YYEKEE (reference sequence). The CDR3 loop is CASSFGGNEQFF. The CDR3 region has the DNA TGTGCCAGCAGCTTTGGGGGCAATGAGCAGTTCTTC.

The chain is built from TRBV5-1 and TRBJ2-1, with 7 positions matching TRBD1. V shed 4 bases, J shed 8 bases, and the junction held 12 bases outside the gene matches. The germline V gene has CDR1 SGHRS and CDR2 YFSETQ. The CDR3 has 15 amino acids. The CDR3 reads CASSSGQVLWDEQFF. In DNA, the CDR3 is TGCGCCAGCAGCAGCGGACAGGTCCTCTGGGATGAGCAGTTCTTC.

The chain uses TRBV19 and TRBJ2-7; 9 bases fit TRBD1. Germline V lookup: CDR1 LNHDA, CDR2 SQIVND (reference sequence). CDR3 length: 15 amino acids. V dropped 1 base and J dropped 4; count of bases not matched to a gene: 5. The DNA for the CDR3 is TGTGCCAGTAGTATAGGCGGACAGGGGAGGTACGAGCAGTACTTC. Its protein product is CASSIGGQGRYEQYF.

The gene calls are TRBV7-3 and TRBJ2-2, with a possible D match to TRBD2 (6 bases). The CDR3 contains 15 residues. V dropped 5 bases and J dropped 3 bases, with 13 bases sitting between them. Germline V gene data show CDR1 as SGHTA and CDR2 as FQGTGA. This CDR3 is CASSPHTSYTGELFF. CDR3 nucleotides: TGTGCCAGCAGCCCCCACACTAGCTACACCGGGGAGCTGTTTTTT. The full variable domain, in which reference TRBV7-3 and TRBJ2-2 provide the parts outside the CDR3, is GAGVSQTPSNKVTEKGKYVELRCDPISGHTALYWYRQSLGQGPEFLIYFQGTGAADDSGLPNDRFFAVRPEGSVSTLKIQRTERGDSAVYLCASSPHTSYTGELFFGEGSRLTVL.

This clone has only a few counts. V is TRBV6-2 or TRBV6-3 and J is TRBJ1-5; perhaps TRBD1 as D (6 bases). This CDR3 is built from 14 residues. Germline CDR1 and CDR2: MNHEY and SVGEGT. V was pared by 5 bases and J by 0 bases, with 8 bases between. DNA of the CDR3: TGTGCCAGCAGTCAACAGGGTAGCAATCAGCCCCAGCATTTT. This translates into CASSQQGSNQPQHF.

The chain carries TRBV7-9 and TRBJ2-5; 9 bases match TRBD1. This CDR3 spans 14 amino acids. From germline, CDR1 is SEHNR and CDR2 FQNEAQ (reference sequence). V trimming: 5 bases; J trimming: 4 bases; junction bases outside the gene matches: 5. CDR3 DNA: TGTGCCAGCAGCGTGTGGGACAGGGTAGAGACCCAGTACTTC. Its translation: CASSVWDRVETQYF.

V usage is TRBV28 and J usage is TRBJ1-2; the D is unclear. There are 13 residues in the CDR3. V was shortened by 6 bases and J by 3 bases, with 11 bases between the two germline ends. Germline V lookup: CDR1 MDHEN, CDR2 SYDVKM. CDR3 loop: CASRLGSHYGYTF. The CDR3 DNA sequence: TGTGCCAGCAGATTGGGGTCTCACTATGGCTACACCTTC.

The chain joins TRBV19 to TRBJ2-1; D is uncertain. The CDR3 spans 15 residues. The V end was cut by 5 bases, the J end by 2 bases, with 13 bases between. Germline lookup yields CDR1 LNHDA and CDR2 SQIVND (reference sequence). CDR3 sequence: CASSPTPAPYNEQFF. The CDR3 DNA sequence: TGTGCCAGTAGTCCTACTCCGGCCCCCTACAATGAGCAGTTCTTC.

This chain's CDR3 is CSVAVGGGAHYGYTF. The CDR3, as DNA: TGCAGCGTTGCAGTGGGTGGCGGGGCCCACTATGGCTACACCTTC. The chain recombines TRBV29-1 with TRBJ1-2; TRBD1 might be the D (5 bases). CDR3 length equals 15 residues. V gave up 4 bases and J gave up 3 bases, with 18 bases separating them. CDR1 and CDR2 from the germline V gene are SQVTM and ANQGSEA. The whole variable domain, remainder taken from reference TRBV29-1 and TRBJ1-2, is SAVISQKPSRDICQRGTSLTIQCQVDSQVTMMFWYRQQPGQSLTLIATANQGSEATYESGFVIDKFPISRPNLTFSTLTVSNMSPEDSSIYLCSVAVGGGAHYGYTFGSGTRLTVV.

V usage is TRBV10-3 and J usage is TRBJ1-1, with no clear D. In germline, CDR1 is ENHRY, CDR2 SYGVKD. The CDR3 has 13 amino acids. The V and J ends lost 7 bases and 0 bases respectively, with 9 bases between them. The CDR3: CAIMESMNTEAFF. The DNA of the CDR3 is TGTGCCATCATGGAGAGTATGAACACTGAAGCTTTCTTT.

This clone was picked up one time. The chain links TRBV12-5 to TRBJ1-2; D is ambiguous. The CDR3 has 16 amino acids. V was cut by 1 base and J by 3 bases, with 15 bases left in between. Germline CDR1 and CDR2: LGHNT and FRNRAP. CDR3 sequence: CASGLAFNGQHYGYTF. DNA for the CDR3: TGTGCTAGTGGTTTGGCTTTCAACGGGCAACACTATGGCTACACCTTC.

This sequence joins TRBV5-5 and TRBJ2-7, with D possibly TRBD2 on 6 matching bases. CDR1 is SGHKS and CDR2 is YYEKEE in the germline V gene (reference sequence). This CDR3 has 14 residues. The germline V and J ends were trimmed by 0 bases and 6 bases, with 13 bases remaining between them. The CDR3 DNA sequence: TGTGCCAGCAGCTTGGCTCCGGGAGTCGGCGAGCAGTACTTC. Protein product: CASSLAPGVGEQYF.

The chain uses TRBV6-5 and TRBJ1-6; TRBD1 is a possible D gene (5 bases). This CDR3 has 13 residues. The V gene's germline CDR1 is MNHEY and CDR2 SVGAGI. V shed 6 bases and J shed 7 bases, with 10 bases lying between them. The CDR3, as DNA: TGTGCCAGCAGCAACCGGGGGAATTCACCCCTCCACTTT. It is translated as CASSNRGNSPLHF.

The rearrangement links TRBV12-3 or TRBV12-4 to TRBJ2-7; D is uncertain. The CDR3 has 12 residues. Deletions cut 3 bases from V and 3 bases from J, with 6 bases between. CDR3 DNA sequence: TGTGCCAGCAGTTTGGCGAACTACGAGCAGTACTTC. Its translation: CASSLANYEQYF.

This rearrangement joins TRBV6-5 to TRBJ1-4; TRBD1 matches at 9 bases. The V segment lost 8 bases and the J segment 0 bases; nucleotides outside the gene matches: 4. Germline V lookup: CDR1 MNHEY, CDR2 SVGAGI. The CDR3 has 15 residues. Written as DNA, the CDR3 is TGTGCCAGCGGGACAGGGCCAGCAACTAATGAAAAACTGTTTTTT. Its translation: CASGTGPATNEKLFF.

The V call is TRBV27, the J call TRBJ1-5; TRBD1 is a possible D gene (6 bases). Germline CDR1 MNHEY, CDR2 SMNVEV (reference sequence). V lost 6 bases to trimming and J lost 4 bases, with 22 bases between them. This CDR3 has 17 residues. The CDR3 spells CASRPTPGGLKNQPQHF. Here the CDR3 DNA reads TGTGCCAGCAGACCCACCCCGGGGGGCCTTAAAAATCAGCCCCAGCATTTT.